This entry concerns a single T cell receptor beta chain. The assay was immunoSEQ multiplex PCR, and TCRdb's table has in-frame clones only and misses some. The sample has over 100,000 clones; approximately 87% are singletons. This entry belongs to a study of T cell responses to AZD1222 COVID-19 vaccine. Deletions cut 0 bases from V and 8 bases from J, with 10 bases between. CDR1 LNHDA and CDR2 SQIVND come from the germline V gene (reference sequence). There are 13 residues in the CDR3. The sequence derives from an adult who received the AZD1222 COVID-19 vaccine. Material: peripheral blood, obtained 28 days after the second AZD1222 dose. The chain has TRBV19 and TRBJ1-2; no firm D call. The CDR3 is CASSIDRVTGYTF. The DNA for the CDR3 is TGTGCCAGTAGTATAGATCGGGTCACAGGCTACACCTTC.